The next 25 T cell receptor beta chains were all read from a single sample in a study of blood T cell repertoires in COVID-19. Some clones are missing from TCRdb's copy, which holds only in-frame ones; the method was immunoSEQ multiplex PCR. The sample comprises roughly 150,000 clones, about 79% of which are singletons, and 9.8% rests with the top ten. Sequenced material: peripheral blood. Receptors were obtained from a woman aged 45-60 years with acute or convalescent COVID-19.

This clone was observed a single time. The chain joins TRBV6-6 to TRBJ2-7; D ambiguous. Germline CDR1 and CDR2: MNHNY and SVGAGI (reference sequence). The CDR3 has 11 residues. Between the trimmed V and J ends, which lost 5 bases and 5 bases, there was a span of 7 bases. Here the CDR3 DNA reads TGTGCCAGCAGTCCGCTAGACGAGCAGTACTTC. Protein product: CASSPLDEQYF.

The chain has TRBV6-2 or TRBV6-3 and TRBJ2-7; D is possibly TRBD1 (5 bases). Trimming shortened V by 2 bases and J by 1 base, and 15 bases separated the two germline ends. Germline values: CDR1 MNHEY, CDR2 SVGEGT. This CDR3 contains 16 residues. In DNA form, the CDR3 reads TGTGCCAGCAGTTACCCCCCAGGGAAGCTATCCTACGAGCAGTACTTC. Translated, it gives CASSYPPGKLSYEQYF.

The chain carries TRBV15 and TRBJ1-4; 11 nucleotides match TRBD1. Per the germline V gene, CDR1 is LNHNV and CDR2 is YYDKDF (reference sequence). Trimming removed 3 bases from V and 2 bases from J; junction bases left unmatched: 5. CDR3 length: 17 residues. CDR3 region: CATSRRGQGGTNEKLFF. For the CDR3, the DNA is TGTGCCACCAGCAGGAGGGGACAGGGGGGCACTAATGAAAAACTGTTTTTT.

The chain is built from TRBV29-1 and TRBJ2-5; no reliable D call. There are 13 residues in the CDR3. The V gene lost 4 bases and the J gene lost 0 bases, with 9 bases spanning the gap. Germline CDR1 reads SQVTM; CDR2 reads ANQGSEA. The CDR3 DNA reads as TGCAGCGTTGCCCCCGTAAACCAAGAGACCCAGTACTTC. It translates to CSVAPVNQETQYF.

The J gene is TRBJ1-2, the V gene TRBV12-3 or TRBV12-4, with D possibly matching TRBD1 (6 bases). The CDR3 consists of 12 residues. The V and J ends lost 6 bases and 6 bases respectively, with 11 bases between them. The CDR3 protein is CASRVQGHGYTF. The DNA of the CDR3 is TGTGCCAGCAGGGTACAGGGACATGGCTACACCTTC.

The CDR3 DNA reads TGCAGCGTTGTGCCTCTAGTCCCTCAAGAGACCCAGTACTTC. Encoded protein: CSVVPLVPQETQYF. The rearrangement joins TRBV29-1 to TRBJ2-5, with D unresolved. This CDR3 comprises 14 residues. V lost 4 bases to trimming and J lost 2 bases, with 14 bases between them. Germline CDR1 reads SQVTM; CDR2 reads ANQGSEA.

This clone occurred once. V usage is TRBV21-1 and J usage is TRBJ1-1; the D call of TRBD1 is as the table states it, not checked on the DNA. TRBV21-1 is an annotated pseudogene. The CDR3 runs 16 residues. DNA of the CDR3: TGTGCCAGCAGCAATTCGCTACAGGGGCCACGGAGGGGAGCTTTCTTT. Translating it yields CASSNSLQGPRRGAFF.

The CDR3 DNA reads TGTGCCAGCAGTGAACCTGCAGGGTCCTCCTACGAGCAGTACTTC. This gives the protein CASSEPAGSSYEQYF. The V call is TRBV6-1, the J call TRBJ2-7; D may be TRBD1 (5 bases). CDR3 size: 15 residues. Germline V gives CDR1 MNHNS, CDR2 SASEGT. V lost 2 bases and J lost 0, with 11 bases in between.

V gene TRBV10-2 combines with J gene TRBJ2-7, with TRBD2 identical over 12 bases. The CDR3 totals 14 residues. Trimming cost V 7 bases and J 6 bases; bases outside gene matches: 7. Germline CDR1 and CDR2: WSHSY and SAAADI. The CDR3 loop is CASKSSGGASEQYF. The DNA for the CDR3 is TGCGCCAGCAAATCTAGCGGGGGGGCTTCCGAGCAGTACTTC.

This chain uses TRBV11-2 with TRBJ1-6, with 9 bases matching TRBD1. CDR3 length: 14 amino acids. Trimming cost V 5 bases and J 6 bases; bases outside gene matches: 2. Germline V gives CDR1 SGHAT, CDR2 FQNNGV. The CDR3 region has the DNA TGTGCCAGCAGCCAGGACAGGGGTAATTCACCCCTCCACTTT. It is translated as CASSQDRGNSPLHF.

This sequence joins TRBV7-3 and TRBJ1-1, with D hard to call. The V gene's germline CDR1 is SGHTA and CDR2 FQGTGA. The V and J ends lost 2 bases and 4 bases respectively, with 8 bases between them. The CDR3 contains 13 residues. The chain's CDR3 is CASSLSVSTEAFF. The CDR3 bases are TGTGCCAGCAGCTTATCAGTTTCCACTGAAGCTTTCTTT. The full variable domain, its missing parts supplied by reference TRBV7-3 and TRBJ1-1, is GAGVSQTPSNKVTEKGKYVELRCDPISGHTALYWYRQSLGQGPEFLIYFQGTGAADDSGLPNDRFFAVRPEGSVSTLKIQRTERGDSAVYLCASSLSVSTEAFFGQGTRLTVV.

As regards this clone: The junction and the germline gene differ at one end; a read error may be behind it. The chain carries TRBV5-6 and TRBJ2-3, with D maybe TRBD1 (5 bases). This CDR3 is 18 amino acids long. CDR1 is SGHDT and CDR2 is YYEEEE in the germline V gene. The CDR3 spells CASSLEGSRASLTETQYF. The CDR3 region has the DNA TGTGCCAGCAGCTTGGAGGGGTCCAGGGCCTCCTTAACAGAAACGCAGTATTTT.

The chain employs TRBV7-2 and TRBJ2-1; a possible D gene is TRBD1 (6 bases). Looked up from germline, CDR1 is SGHTA and CDR2 is FQGNSA. This CDR3 has 13 residues. With 1 base removed from V and 10 bases from J, the gap between germline ends came to 11 bases. In DNA form, the CDR3 reads TGTGCCAGCAGCTTAGTGGGGGCCCTAGAGCAGTTCTTC. This encodes CASSLVGALEQFF.

This clone was observed a handful of times. V is TRBV7-3 and J is TRBJ2-5; TRBD1 is a possible D gene (5 bases). V was clipped by 1 base and J by 4 bases, with 13 bases between them. The CDR3 consists of 15 residues. Germline CDR1 is SGHTA and CDR2 is FQGTGA. CDR3 sequence (DNA): TGTGCCAGCAGCTTAATGGGCAGGGTAGGAGAGACCCAGTACTTC. Translation gives CASSLMGRVGETQYF.

This sequence joins TRBV5-1 and TRBJ2-7; 13 bases fit TRBD2. The CDR3 sequence is 15 residues long. Germline V gives CDR1 SGHRS, CDR2 YFSETQ. J gave up 5 bases and V 0 bases, and 2 bases lay outside the gene matches. DNA of the CDR3: TGCGCCAGCAGCTTGGGTGGACTAGCGGGAGACGAGCAGTACTTC. Translating it yields CASSLGGLAGDEQYF.

This chain joins TRBV2 and TRBJ2-2; TRBD2 matches at 7 bases. The CDR3 runs to 14 residues. Germline trimming cut 8 bases from V and 6 bases from J; bases unmatched to any gene: 9. Germline CDR1 reads SNHLY; CDR2 reads FYNNEI. CDR3 bases: TGTGCCAGCTGGAACACGGGGGGACCCGGGGAGCTGTTTTTT. Translation gives CASWNTGGPGELFF.

The chain has TRBV6-2 or TRBV6-3 and TRBJ1-5; possibly TRBD1 for D (6 bases). This CDR3 has 15 amino acids. V was trimmed by 5 bases and J by 2 bases, leaving 13 bases between them. CDR1 and CDR2 (germline): MNHEY, SVGEGT. The CDR3 protein is CASSKPPGGNQPQHF. The CDR3, as DNA: TGTGCCAGCAGTAAACCTCCAGGGGGCAATCAGCCCCAGCATTTT.

In this sample, this clone turned up a few times. V gene TRBV6-5 combines with J gene TRBJ1-1; tentative D call: TRBD1 (6 bases). CDR3 size: 14 residues. Deletions cut 7 bases from V and 4 bases from J, with 16 bases between. Germline V gene data show CDR1 as MNHEY and CDR2 as SVGAGI. CDR3 sequence: CASINRVRGTEAFF. Written as DNA, the CDR3 is TGTGCCAGCATAAACAGGGTGAGAGGCACTGAAGCTTTCTTT.

The chain uses TRBV28 and TRBJ1-2; 9 positions agree with TRBD1. This CDR3 has 15 amino acids. V lost 4 bases, J lost 4 bases, and 7 bases stayed unmatched. CDR1 and CDR2 from the germline V gene are MDHEN and SYDVKM. The CDR3 loop is CASSYPPDRGYGYTF. For the CDR3, the DNA is TGTGCCAGCAGTTACCCTCCGGACAGGGGCTATGGCTACACCTTC.

This clone has just one count. This chain uses TRBV25-1 with TRBJ1-2, with TRBD1 as a possible D gene (5 bases). V was trimmed by 5 bases and J by 3 bases, leaving 10 bases between them. Germline V CDR1 and CDR2: MGHDK, SYGVNS. CDR3 size: 13 residues. The CDR3: CASSPTGDYGYTF. As DNA, the CDR3 is TGTGCCAGCAGTCCGACGGGGGACTATGGCTACACCTTC.

The chain uses TRBV9 and TRBJ2-3; D is perhaps TRBD2 (6 bases). The V gene lost 5 bases and the J gene lost 2 bases, with 15 bases spanning the gap. The CDR3 totals 15 residues. Per the germline V gene, CDR1 is SGDLS and CDR2 is YYNGEE. CDR3 sequence (DNA): TGTGCCAGCAGTCCGACGGGACTCATCACAGATACGCAGTATTTT. Protein product: CASSPTGLITDTQYF. Combining the CDR3 with reference TRBV9 and TRBJ2-3 gives the whole variable domain DSGVTQTPKHLITATGQRVTLRCSPRSGDLSVYWYQQSLDQGLQFLIQYYNGEERAKGNILERFSAQQFPDLHSELNLSSLELGDSALYFCASSPTGLITDTQYFGPGTRLTVL.

CDR3 sequence reads: CASRLRTEPYGYTF. CDR3 nucleotide sequence: TGTGCCAGCAGGTTACGGACAGAACCCTATGGCTACACCTTC. The chain joins TRBV3-1 (or the pseudogene TRBV3-2) to TRBJ1-2, with TRBD1 as a possible D gene (6 bases). Germline loops: CDR1 LGHDT, CDR2 YNNKEL (reference sequence). V was cut by 6 bases and J by 4 bases, with 15 bases left in between. There are 14 residues in the CDR3.

The chain uses TRBV28 and TRBJ2-7; possible D gene TRBD2, 5 bases. Germline-derived CDR1 and CDR2 are MDHEN and SYDVKM. V shed 8 bases and J shed 2 bases, with 13 bases lying between them. The CDR3 loop spans 13 amino acids. The CDR3 sequence is CASRRGGTYEQYF. The CDR3 nucleotides read TGTGCCAGCCGACGGGGTGGAACCTACGAGCAGTACTTC.

V is TRBV10-3 and J is TRBJ1-1, with 11 bases fitting TRBD1. CDR3 length equals 16 residues. J gave up 4 bases and V 2 bases, and 6 bases lay outside the gene matches. Germline V gene sequence: CDR1 ENHRY, CDR2 SYGVKD. The CDR3 loop is CAISEPTGTGGTEAFF. As DNA, the CDR3 is TGTGCCATCAGTGAGCCTACCGGGACAGGGGGCACTGAAGCTTTCTTT.

This clone was counted between two and nine times. The genes are TRBV18 and TRBJ1-6; D possibly corresponds to TRBD1 (6 bases). The CDR3 contains 17 residues. Trimming removed 1 base at V and 9 bases at J, with 19 bases between. CDR1 KGHSH and CDR2 LQKENI come from the germline V gene. The CDR3 DNA reads TGTGCCAGCTCACCACAGGGGGTCCTAAGATCCGGTTCACCCCTCCACTTT. Translation: CASSPQGVLRSGSPLHF.